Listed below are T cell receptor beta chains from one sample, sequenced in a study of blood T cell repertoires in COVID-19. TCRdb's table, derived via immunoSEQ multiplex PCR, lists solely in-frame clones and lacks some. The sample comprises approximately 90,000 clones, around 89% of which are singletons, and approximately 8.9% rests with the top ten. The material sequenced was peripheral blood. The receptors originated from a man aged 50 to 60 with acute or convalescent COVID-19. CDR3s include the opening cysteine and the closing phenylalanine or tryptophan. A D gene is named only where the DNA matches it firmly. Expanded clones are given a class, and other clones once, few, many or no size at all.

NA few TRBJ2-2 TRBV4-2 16 CASSVITGGGTGELFF TGTGCCAGCAGCGTGATTACAGGGGGGGGTACCGGGGAGCTGTTTTTT
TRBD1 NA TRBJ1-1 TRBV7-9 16 CASSRGQGGQGGEAFF TGTGCCAGCAGCAGAGGCCAGGGGGGACAGGGTGGTGAAGCTTTCTTT
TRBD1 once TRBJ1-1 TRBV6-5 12 CASSDRVAEAFF TGTGCCAGCTCGGACAGGGTCGCTGAAGCTTTCTTT
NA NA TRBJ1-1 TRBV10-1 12 CARNRGSTEAFF TGCGCCAGAAATCGGGGGTCCACTGAAGCTTTCTTT
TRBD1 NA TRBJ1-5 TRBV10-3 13 CASTGGAGQPQHF TGTGCCTCGACAGGGGGCGCGGGGCAGCCCCAGCATTTT
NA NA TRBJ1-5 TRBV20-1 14 CSASGRSSNQPQHF TGCAGTGCTAGTGGCCGGTCTAGCAATCAGCCCCAGCATTTT
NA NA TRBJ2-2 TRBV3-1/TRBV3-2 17 CASSQDSAAGYTGELFF TGTGCCAGCAGCCAAGATTCGGCGGCAGGGTATACGGGGGAGCTGTTTTTT
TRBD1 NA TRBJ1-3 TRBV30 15 CAWSPGGGTGNTIYF TGTGCCTGGAGCCCAGGGGGCGGAACCGGAAACACCATATATTTT
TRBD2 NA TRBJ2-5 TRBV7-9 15 CASSLNSGLQETQYF TGTGCCAGCAGCTTGAATAGCGGGCTTCAAGAGACCCAGTACTTC
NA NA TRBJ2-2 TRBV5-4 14 CASSLPGNTGELFF TGTGCCAGCAGTTTACCAGGAAACACCGGGGAGCTGTTTTTT
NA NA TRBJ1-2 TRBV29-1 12 CSVEEGAGGYTF TGCAGCGTTGAAGAGGGGGCAGGTGGCTACACCTTC
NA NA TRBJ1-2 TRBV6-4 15 CASSPEGFLGYGYTF TGTGCCAGCAGTCCCGAGGGCTTCTTGGGCTATGGCTACACCTTC
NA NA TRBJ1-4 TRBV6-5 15 CASSISGGVNEKLFF TGTGCCAGCAGTATTTCGGGGGGCGTTAATGAAAAACTGTTTTTT
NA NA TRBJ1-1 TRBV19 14 CASSATPGNTEAFF TGTGCCAGTAGTGCGACCCCGGGGAACACTGAAGCTTTCTTT
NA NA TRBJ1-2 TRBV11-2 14 CASSLVAGASGYTF TGTGCCAGCAGCTTAGTGGCAGGGGCAAGCGGCTACACCTTC
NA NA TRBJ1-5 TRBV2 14 CASRDRTANQPQHF TGTGCCAGCAGAGACAGGACAGCCAATCAGCCCCAGCATTTT
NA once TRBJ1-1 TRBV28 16 CASSLPSRGANTEAFF TGTGCCAGCAGTTTGCCGAGCAGGGGAGCTAACACTGAAGCTTTCTTT
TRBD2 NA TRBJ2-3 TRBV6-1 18 CASSEPNGRGGYTDTQYF TGTGCCAGCAGTGAACCTAACGGGCGGGGGGGATACACAGATACGCAGTATTTT
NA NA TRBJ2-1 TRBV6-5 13 CASATAPYNEQFF TGTGCCAGTGCGACAGCCCCCTACAATGAGCAGTTCTTC
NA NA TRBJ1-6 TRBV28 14 CASSPGVKGSPLHF TGTGCCAGCAGTCCAGGGGTTAAGGGTTCACCCCTCCACTTT